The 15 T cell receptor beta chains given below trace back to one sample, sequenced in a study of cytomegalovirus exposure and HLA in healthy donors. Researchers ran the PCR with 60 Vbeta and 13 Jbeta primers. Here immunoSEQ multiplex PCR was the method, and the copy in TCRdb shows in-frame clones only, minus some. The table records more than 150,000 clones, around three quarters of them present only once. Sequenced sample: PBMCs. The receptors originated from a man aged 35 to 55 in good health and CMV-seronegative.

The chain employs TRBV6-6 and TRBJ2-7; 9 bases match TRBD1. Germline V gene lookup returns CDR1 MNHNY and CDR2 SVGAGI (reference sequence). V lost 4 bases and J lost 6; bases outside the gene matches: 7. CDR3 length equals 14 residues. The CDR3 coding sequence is TGTGCCAGCAGTTCTTGGGACAGGGCTCTCGAGCAGTACTTC. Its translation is CASSSWDRALEQYF.

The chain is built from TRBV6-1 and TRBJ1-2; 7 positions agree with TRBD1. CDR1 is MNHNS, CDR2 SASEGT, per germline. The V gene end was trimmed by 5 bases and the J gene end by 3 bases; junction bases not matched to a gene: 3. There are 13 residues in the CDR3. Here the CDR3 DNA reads TGTGCCAGCAGTCCCGACAGGGACTATGGCTACACCTTC. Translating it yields CASSPDRDYGYTF.

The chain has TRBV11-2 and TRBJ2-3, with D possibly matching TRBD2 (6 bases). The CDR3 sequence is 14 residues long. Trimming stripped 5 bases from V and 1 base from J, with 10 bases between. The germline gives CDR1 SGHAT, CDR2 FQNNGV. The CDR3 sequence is CASSTSGGTDTQYF. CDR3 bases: TGTGCCAGCAGCACATCGGGGGGCACAGATACGCAGTATTTT.

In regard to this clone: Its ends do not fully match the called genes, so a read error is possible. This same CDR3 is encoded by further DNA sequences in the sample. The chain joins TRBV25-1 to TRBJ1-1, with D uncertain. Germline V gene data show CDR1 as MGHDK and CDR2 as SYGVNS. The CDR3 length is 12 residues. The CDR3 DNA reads TGTGCCACCGCGGATGTCTCCGATGAAGCCTTCTTT. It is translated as CATADVSDEAFF. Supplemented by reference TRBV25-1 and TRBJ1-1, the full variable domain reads EADIYQTPRYLVIGTGKKITLECSQTMGHDKMYWYQQDPGMELHLIHYSYGVNSTEKGDLSSESTVSRIRTEHFPLTLESARPSHTSQYLCATADVSDEAFFGQGTRLTVV.

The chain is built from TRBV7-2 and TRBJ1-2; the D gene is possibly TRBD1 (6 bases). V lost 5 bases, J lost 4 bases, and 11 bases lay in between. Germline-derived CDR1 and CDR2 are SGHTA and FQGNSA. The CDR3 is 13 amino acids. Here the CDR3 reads CASSPGGLYGYTF. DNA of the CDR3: TGTGCCAGCAGCCCCGGGGGGCTCTATGGCTACACCTTC.

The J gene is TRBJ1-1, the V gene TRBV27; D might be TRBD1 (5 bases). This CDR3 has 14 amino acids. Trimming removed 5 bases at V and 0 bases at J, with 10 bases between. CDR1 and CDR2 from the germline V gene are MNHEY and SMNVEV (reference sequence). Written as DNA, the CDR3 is TGTGCCAGCAGTCCATCGACAGTGAACACTGAAGCTTTCTTT. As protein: CASSPSTVNTEAFF.

The CDR3 DNA sequence: TGTGCCAGCAGCCCCCTGGCGGGGCCCCTCCAGTATTTT. Amino acids: CASSPLAGPLQYF. V usage is TRBV7-6 and J usage is TRBJ2-3, with a tentative D call TRBD2 (6 bases). V dropped 5 bases and J dropped 12 bases, with 18 bases sitting between them. CDR1 and CDR2 (germline): SGHVS, FNYEAQ. This CDR3 spans 13 amino acids.

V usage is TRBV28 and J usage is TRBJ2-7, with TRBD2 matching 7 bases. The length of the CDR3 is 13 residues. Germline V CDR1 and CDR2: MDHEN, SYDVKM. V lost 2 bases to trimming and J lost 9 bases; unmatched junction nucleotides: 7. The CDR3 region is CASSLGEGYVQYV. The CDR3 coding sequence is TGTGCCAGCAGTTTAGGGGAGGGCTATGTGCAGTACGTC.

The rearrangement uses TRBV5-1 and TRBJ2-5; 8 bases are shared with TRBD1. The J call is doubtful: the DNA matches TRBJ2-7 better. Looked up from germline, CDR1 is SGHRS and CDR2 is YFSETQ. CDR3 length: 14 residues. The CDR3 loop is CASSGQGAKYEQYF. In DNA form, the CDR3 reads TGCGCCAGCAGTGGGCAGGGGGCGAAATACGAGCAGTACTTC.

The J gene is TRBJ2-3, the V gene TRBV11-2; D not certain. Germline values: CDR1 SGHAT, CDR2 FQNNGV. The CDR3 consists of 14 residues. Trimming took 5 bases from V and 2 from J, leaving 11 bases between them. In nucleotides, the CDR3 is TGTGCCAGCAGCCTGTCCTCCCCCACAGATACGCAGTATTTT. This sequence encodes CASSLSSPTDTQYF.

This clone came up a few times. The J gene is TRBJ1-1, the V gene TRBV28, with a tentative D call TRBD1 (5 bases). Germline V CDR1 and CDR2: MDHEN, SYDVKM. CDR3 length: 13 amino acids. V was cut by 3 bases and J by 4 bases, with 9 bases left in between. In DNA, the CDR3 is TGTGCCAGCAGTTTCAGGGAAGGCACTGAAGCTTTCTTT. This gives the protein CASSFREGTEAFF.

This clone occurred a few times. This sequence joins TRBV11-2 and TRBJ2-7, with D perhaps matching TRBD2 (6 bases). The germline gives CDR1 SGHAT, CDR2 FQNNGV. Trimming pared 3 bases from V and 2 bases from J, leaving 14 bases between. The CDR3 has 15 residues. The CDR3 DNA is TGTGCCAGCAGCTTTTTTGCGGGGCCTACCTACGAGCAGTACGTC. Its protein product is CASSFFAGPTYEQYV.

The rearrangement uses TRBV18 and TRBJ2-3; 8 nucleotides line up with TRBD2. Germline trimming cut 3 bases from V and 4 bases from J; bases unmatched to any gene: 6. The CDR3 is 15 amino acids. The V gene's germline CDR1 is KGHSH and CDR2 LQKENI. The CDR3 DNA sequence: TGTGCCAGCTCACCGACTTACGGGGGGGCAGATACGCAGTATTTT. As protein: CASSPTYGGADTQYF.

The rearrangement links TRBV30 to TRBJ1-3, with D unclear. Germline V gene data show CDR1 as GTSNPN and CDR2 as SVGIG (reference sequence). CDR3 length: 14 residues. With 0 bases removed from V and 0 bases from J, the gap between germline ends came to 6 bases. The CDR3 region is CAWSVGVSGNTIYF. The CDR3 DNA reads TGTGCCTGGAGTGTCGGGGTCTCTGGAAACACCATATATTTT. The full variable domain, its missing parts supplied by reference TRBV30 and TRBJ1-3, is SQTIHQWPATLVQPVGSPLSLECTVEGTSNPNLYWYRQAAGRGLQLLFYSVGIGQISSEVPQNLSASRPQDRQFILSSKKLLLSDSGFYLCAWSVGVSGNTIYFGEGSWLTVV.

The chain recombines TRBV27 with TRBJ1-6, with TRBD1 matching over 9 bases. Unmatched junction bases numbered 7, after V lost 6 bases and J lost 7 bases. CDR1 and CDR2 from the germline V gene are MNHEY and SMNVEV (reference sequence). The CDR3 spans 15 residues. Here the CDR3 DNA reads TGTGCCAGCAGGGCACAGGGGGCCCAGAATTCACCCCTCCACTTT. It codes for CASRAQGAQNSPLHF.